Following are 19 T cell receptor beta chains from one sample sequenced in a study of identical twins (dated by TCRdb to about 2016). The library was obtained by 5' RACE. TCRdb records Illumina HiSeq 2000 as the sequencer. The public sequencing data were trimmed at Q25 with fastp and processed into clonotypes with MiXCR by TCRdb, which kept only in-frame beta chains. Here each entry gathers all rows of one CDR3 protein and keeps the most common genes and DNA. The sample table contains some 1,600,000 distinct CDR3 sequences; only one count was recorded for around 33% of them. The top ten clonotypes cover over 0.25% of the sample. The sequenced sample was cord blood. The receptor set was obtained from a newborn girl in good health.

Turning to this clonotype: Compared with germline, one end of the junction differs, possibly owing to a read error. The chain recombines TRBV30 with TRBJ1-6, with D perhaps matching TRBD1 (5 bases). The CDR3 loop spans 14 amino acids. Germline lookup yields CDR1 GTSNPN and CDR2 SVGIG (reference sequence). DNA of the CDR3: TGTGCCTGGAAGACGTCAGGGTTTCTTTCACCCCCCCACTTT. This codes for CAWKTSGFLSPPHF.

This clonotype was counted a few times. This chain uses TRBV6-6 with TRBJ2-2; 11 nucleotides agree with TRBD1. V lost 1 base, J lost 5 bases, and 3 bases stayed unmatched. CDR1 is MNHNY and CDR2 is SVGAGI in the germline V gene (reference sequence). The CDR3 is 16 residues long. CDR3 amino acids: CASSYWGQGGTGELFF. Written as DNA, the CDR3 is TGTGCCAGCAGTTACTGGGGACAGGGGGGAACCGGGGAGCTGTTTTTT.

This clonotype has more than one count but fewer than ten. The rearrangement joins TRBV12-3 or TRBV12-4 to TRBJ1-6, with 9 bases matching TRBD1. V trimming: 5 bases; J trimming: 6 bases; junction bases outside the gene matches: 17. This CDR3 comprises 19 residues. As DNA, the CDR3 is TGTGCCAGCAGTCTCTTGTGGTTGGTAAGGGACAGGGTTAATTCACCCCTCCACTTT. Protein sequence: CASSLLWLVRDRVNSPLHF.

A note on this clonotype: A junction end diverges from the germline sequence, so it may reflect a read error. In DNA, the CDR3 is TGTGCCAGCAGCTCTTCCTACAATGAGCGGTTCTTC. It is translated as CASSSSYNERFF. The chain combines TRBV3-1 with TRBJ2-1; D is unclear. From germline, CDR1 is LGHDT and CDR2 YNNKEL (reference sequence). The CDR3 covers 12 residues.

This clonotype was observed a handful of times. The CDR3 DNA is TGTGCCAGCAGTGAAGCTAACCCCCAGCATTTT. Its protein is CASSEANPQHF. The chain couples TRBV6-1 to TRBJ1-5; D is ambiguous. V lost 0 bases, J lost 10 bases, and 4 bases lay in between. Germline assignment: CDR1 MNHNS and CDR2 SASEGT. There are 11 residues in the CDR3.

J is TRBJ2-1 and V is TRBV10-3, with 11 bases lining up with TRBD1. CDR1 is ENHRY and CDR2 is SYGVKD in the germline V gene. The CDR3 contains 15 residues. Trimming at V came to 4 bases and at J to 2 bases, leaving 1 base not matched to a gene. The chain's CDR3 is CAISGGQGAYNEQFF. In nucleotides, the CDR3 is TGTGCCATCAGTGGGGGACAGGGGGCCTACAATGAGCAGTTCTTC.

J is TRBJ1-6 and V is TRBV5-6, with 7 bases identical to TRBD1. With 6 bases clipped from V and 8 bases from J, the junction kept 5 bases outside the gene matches. This CDR3 is built from 13 residues. Looked up from germline, CDR1 is SGHDT and CDR2 is YYEEEE. The DNA for the CDR3 is TGTGCCAGCACGGACAGGTTCGATTCACCCCTCCACTTT. This codes for CASTDRFDSPLHF.

The rearrangement joins TRBV15 to TRBJ2-3, with TRBD1 matching 7 bases. The CDR3 has 14 amino acids. Trimming cost V 3 bases and J 4 bases; bases outside gene matches: 4. Germline V CDR1 and CDR2: LNHNV, YYDKDF (reference sequence). CDR3 bases: TGTGCCACCAGCAGTAGACAGGGCGCAGATACGCAGTATTTT. The encoded protein is CATSSRQGADTQYF.

The rearrangement uses TRBV20-1 and TRBJ1-5; tentatively, D is TRBD1 (5 bases). Germline loops: CDR1 DFQATT, CDR2 SNEGSKA (reference sequence). V was pared by 2 bases and J by 2 bases, with 13 bases between. The CDR3 length is 15 residues. CDR3 nucleotides: TGCAGTGCTAGATGGGGGGGAGTAGGCAATCAGCCCCAGCATTTT. This gives the protein CSARWGGVGNQPQHF.

J is TRBJ2-5 and V is TRBV3-1; 8 nucleotides line up with TRBD1. V dropped 8 bases and J dropped 2; count of bases not matched to a gene: 10. Germline V gene sequence: CDR1 LGHDT, CDR2 YNNKEL (reference sequence). The CDR3 is 15 amino acids. As DNA, the CDR3 is TGTGCCAGCGGGTCAGGGGGCGAGAGACAAGAGACCCAGTACTTC. This encodes CASGSGGERQETQYF.

The gene calls are TRBV20-1 and TRBJ1-4, with a tentative D call TRBD1 (6 bases). Trimming took off 6 bases at V and 7 bases at J, with 15 bases between the two ends. Germline V CDR1 and CDR2: DFQATT, SNEGSKA (reference sequence). The CDR3 spans 13 residues. For the CDR3, the DNA is TGCAGTGCGGAAGGGGGGAGGGGTGAAAAACTGTTTTTT. This sequence encodes CSAEGGRGEKLFF.

CDR3: CASSLATSGRETGELFF. Written as DNA, the CDR3 is TGTGCCAGCAGCTTGGCCACTAGCGGGAGAGAGACCGGGGAGCTGTTTTTT. V is TRBV5-4 and J is TRBJ2-2, with TRBD2 matching over 11 bases. The germline V gene encodes CDR1 SGHNT and CDR2 YYREEE (reference sequence). This CDR3 is 17 amino acids long. Unmatched junction bases numbered 6, after V lost 0 bases and J lost 5 bases.

Note on this clonotype: A read error may produce the germline difference seen at one junction end. The gene calls are TRBV2 and TRBJ1-1; 9 nucleotides match TRBD1. The CDR3 is made up of 15 amino acids. From germline, CDR1 is SNHLY and CDR2 FYNNEI. CDR3 residues: CASMGQGGVNTETFF. The CDR3 nucleotides read TGTGCCAGCATGGGACAGGGAGGCGTGAACACTGAAACTTTCTTT.

This sequence joins TRBV7-8 and TRBJ2-5; D remains unclear. The tail of the sequence fits TRBJ2-1 better, so the J call may be wrong. The CDR3 covers 15 residues. Germline V gives CDR1 SGHVS, CDR2 FQNEAQ. DNA for the CDR3: TGTGCCAGCAGCTTGTTCGAGAGACCACAAGAGACCCAGTTCTTC. Residues: CASSLFERPQETQFF.

This clonotype was seen a few times. The chain has TRBV24-1 and TRBJ2-1, with D possibly matching TRBD1 (7 bases). With the DNA end fitting TRBJ2-7 better, the J assignment may be wrong. This CDR3 contains 13 residues. Germline V gene sequence: CDR1 KGHDR, CDR2 SFDVKD. The DNA of the CDR3 is TGTGCCACTCAGGGGGGAGGCTACAATGAGCAGTACTTC. Translating gives CATQGGGYNEQYF.

V and J are TRBV20-1 and TRBJ1-4, with no clear D. CDR1 is DFQATT, CDR2 SNEGSKA, per germline (reference sequence). The length of the CDR3 is 18 residues. Deletions cut 4 bases from V and 4 bases from J, with 25 bases between. Here the CDR3 DNA reads TGCAGTGCTATAAATCGGGCCCCGGTGACTGAACATAATGAAAAACTGTTTTTT. As protein: CSAINRAPVTEHNEKLFF.

This clonotype was seen more than once but under ten times. This sequence joins TRBV18 and TRBJ2-1; TRBD2 matches at 7 bases. The assigned J gene may be wrong: the sequence end matches TRBJ2-7 better. Germline lookup yields CDR1 KGHSH and CDR2 LQKENI. There are 14 residues in the CDR3. As DNA, the CDR3 is TGTGCCAGCTCCCAAGCGGGACCATACAATGAGCAGTACTTC. Protein: CASSQAGPYNEQYF.

The V gene is TRBV12-3 or TRBV12-4, the J gene TRBJ2-5; D is undetermined. Trimming left V 4 bases short and J 11 bases short, with 20 bases between. The CDR3 covers 14 residues. The CDR3 DNA reads as TGTGCCAGCAGTTCGGAGTCGCCGTACAATGAGCAGTACTTC. Its translation: CASSSESPYNEQYF.

This clonotype turned up a few times. The chain has TRBV7-2 and TRBJ2-1; perhaps TRBD2 as D (6 bases). CDR1 and CDR2 from the germline V gene are SGHTA and FQGNSA. CDR3 size: 15 residues. The V end lost 5 bases, the J end lost 0 bases, and 11 bases lay between the germline ends. CDR3 sequence reads: CASSMTRSSYNEQFF. The DNA for the CDR3 is TGTGCCAGCAGCATGACTAGAAGCTCCTACAATGAGCAGTTCTTC.